These T cell receptor beta chains were read from a single sample in a study of regulatory T cells in long-lasting Graves disease. In TCRdb, the multiplex PCR reads were re-called with MiXCR into one record per CDR3 protein. The sample contains about 330,000 distinct CDR3 sequences, about 17% of which appear only once. The sample also formed part of further work on T cells in Graves' hyperthyroidism and ophthalmopathy.

The sequencing used peripheral blood mononuclear cells (PBMCs), collected at new diagnosis, from a patient treated with antithyroid drugs. Receptors were obtained from a young woman with Graves disease. Both conserved end residues are part of each CDR3. The order of the fields is CDR3 protein, CDR3 DNA, V gene, clone size, D gene, J gene. D genes are given only for firm matches. Rows may omit the clone size; those that give it use once, few, many or a size class.

CASSLSLGQANTEAFF,TGTGCCAGCAGTTTAAGTCTGGGGCAGGCGAACACTGAAGCTTTCTTT,TRBV28,many,NA,TRBJ1-1
CATGSQSYEQYF,TGTGCCACCGGGAGTCAATCCTACGAGCAGTACTTC,TRBV28,many,NA,TRBJ2-7
CASSRGALHEQYF,TGTGCCAGCAGCCGGGGCGCCTTGCACGAGCAGTACTTC,TRBV12-3/TRBV12-4,many,NA,TRBJ2-7
CASRGTQAGRNTGELFF,TGTGCCAGCAGGGGGACTCAGGCGGGCCGAAACACCGGGGAGCTGTTTTTT,TRBV25-1,few,NA,TRBJ2-2
CASSVGDITGNTIYF,TGTGCCAGCAGTGTCGGCGATATTACTGGAAACACCATATATTTT,TRBV28,NA,NA,TRBJ1-3
CASSPSAVASGANVLTF,TGTGCCAGCTCACCTTCCGCGGTAGCCTCTGGGGCCAACGTCCTGACTTTC,TRBV18,many,NA,TRBJ2-6
CASREGNGNQPQHF,TGTGCCAGCAGGGAGGGGAACGGCAATCAGCCCCAGCATTTT,TRBV28,many,NA,TRBJ1-5
CASVDSSSEQYF,TGTGCCAGCGTAGACTCGTCGTCCGAGCAGTACTTC,TRBV28,NA,NA,TRBJ2-7
CASSTSSETTYEQYF,TGCGCCAGCAGCACCTCTAGCGAGACTACCTACGAGCAGTACTTC,TRBV5-1,few,NA,TRBJ2-7
CASSSSRGQGGYGYTF,NA,TRBV2,many,NA,TRBJ1-2
CASMLTVSEAFF,TGTGCCAGCATGTTAACGGTATCTGAAGCTTTCTTT,TRBV6-2/TRBV6-3,NA,NA,TRBJ1-1
CSARSGTEAFF,TGCAGTGCTAGATCTGGCACTGAAGCTTTCTTT,TRBV20-1,many,NA,TRBJ1-1
CASSPGAGRGEKLFF,TGCGCCAGCAGCCCGGGGGCAGGGCGGGGTGAAAAACTGTTTTTT,TRBV5-1,many,NA,TRBJ1-4
CARRQGFPDVYERYF,TGTGCCAGGAGGCAAGGTTTTCCGGATGTGTACGAGCGGTACTTC,TRBV3-1,NA,NA,TRBJ2-7
CASSLFWTSGARGSYEQYF,TGTGCCAGCAGCCTCTTTTGGACTAGCGGGGCCCGGGGCTCCTACGAGCAGTACTTC,TRBV7-8,many,TRBD2,TRBJ2-7
CASSPTRLAGGTGELFF,TGTGCCAGCAGTCCAACTCGACTAGCGGGAGGAACCGGGGAGCTGTTTTTT,TRBV27,many,TRBD2,TRBJ2-2
CASSYSGREAFF,TGTGCCAGCAGTTACTCTGGGAGAGAAGCTTTCTTT,TRBV6-5,many,NA,TRBJ1-1
CSARFWGRPDTEAFF,TGCAGTGCTAGATTTTGGGGTCGCCCAGACACTGAAGCTTTCTTT,TRBV20-1,few,NA,TRBJ1-1
CSAGGLINQPQHF,TGCAGTGCTGGTGGACTGATAAATCAGCCCCAGCATTTT,TRBV20-1,many,NA,TRBJ1-5
CASSRNPGDYYGYTF,TGTGCCAGCAGCCGTAATCCAGGGGACTACTATGGCTACACCTTC,TRBV6-1,many,NA,TRBJ1-2
CASSLTRDYAGVRVF,TGTGCCAGCAGCTTGACCCGGGACTACGCGGGAGTTAGAGTCTTC,TRBV5-4,NA,TRBD2,TRBJ2-1
CASRSQSFSGANVLTF,TGTGCCAGCAGGTCTCAGTCCTTCTCTGGGGCCAACGTCCTGACTTTC,TRBV2,few,NA,TRBJ2-6
CASSTGVSINSPLHF,TGTGCCAGTTCAACAGGGGTTAGTATTAATTCACCCCTCCACTTT,TRBV19,NA,TRBD1,TRBJ1-6
CSVWTGASRNTGELFF,TGCAGTGTCTGGACAGGGGCATCCCGGAACACCGGGGAGCTGTTTTTT,TRBV20-1,few,TRBD1,TRBJ2-2
CASSLIVRHTEAFF,TGTGCCAGCAGCTTAATCGTGAGACACACTGAAGCTTTCTTT,TRBV5-1,NA,NA,TRBJ1-1
CASSQPTGGQQFF,TGTGCCAGCAGCCAACCTACAGGGGGCCAGCAGTTCTTC,TRBV27,many,TRBD1,TRBJ2-1
CASSLRGGPEAFF,TGTGCCAGCAGTTTACGAGGGGGCCCTGAAGCTTTCTTT,TRBV27,NA,TRBD1,TRBJ1-1
CSASQGGSGNEQFF,TGCAGTGCTAGTCAGGGCGGGAGTGGCAATGAGCAGTTCTTC,TRBV20-1,many,TRBD2,TRBJ2-1
CASSLGGARNTEASF,TGTGCCAGCAGTTTAGGAGGGGCGAGGAACACTGAAGCTTCCTTT,TRBV28,many,NA,TRBJ1-1
CASSLVGRGNTEAFF,TGTGCCAGCAGCTTAGTGGGGAGGGGCAACACTGAAGCTTTCTTT,TRBV7-2,many,NA,TRBJ1-1
CASSDRLGRSTDTQYF,TGTGCCAGCAGCGATAGACTAGGTCGGAGCACAGATACGCAGTATTTT,TRBV7-8,many,NA,TRBJ2-3